What follows are 21 T cell receptor beta chains derived from one specimen sequenced in a study of technical replicates of blood from a handful of donors. Produced via immunoSEQ multiplex PCR; TCRdb's table is partial and in-frame only. The sample has about 84,000 clones, roughly 98% seen once. Sample: T cells isolated from PBMCs. These receptors all come from a human donor in good health.

This chain links TRBV5-1 with TRBJ2-1; 9 nucleotides match TRBD1. The length of the CDR3 is 15 residues. The V segment lost 4 bases and the J segment 7 bases; nucleotides outside the gene matches: 9. Germline V lookup: CDR1 SGHRS, CDR2 YFSETQ. The CDR3 protein is CASSIETGGRNEQFF. Here the CDR3 DNA reads TGCGCCAGCAGCATAGAGACAGGGGGAAGAAATGAGCAGTTCTTC.

The chain is built from TRBV19 and TRBJ1-1; 7 bases line up with TRBD1. J was trimmed by 1 base and V by 3 bases; bases with no gene match: 2. This CDR3 is built from 14 residues. Germline CDR1 and CDR2: LNHDA and SQIVND (reference sequence). DNA for the CDR3: TGTGCCAGTAGTATCTACAGGGGGAACACTGAAGCTTTCTTT. This sequence encodes CASSIYRGNTEAFF.

This chain connects TRBV18 to TRBJ1-1; D is uncertain. Per the germline V gene, CDR1 is KGHSH and CDR2 is LQKENI. Trimming pared 4 bases from V and 7 bases from J, leaving 13 bases between. CDR3 length equals 13 residues. CDR3 nucleotides: TGTGCCAGCTCACTGGGGAGGCTGAATGAAGCTTTCTTT. Residues: CASSLGRLNEAFF.

The V call is TRBV13, the J call TRBJ1-4, with D possibly TRBD1 on 5 matching bases. Germline V CDR1 and CDR2: PRHDT, FYEKMQ (reference sequence). The CDR3 is 15 amino acids. V lost 5 bases and J lost 0, with 10 bases in between. CDR3 amino acids: CASSRRQPTNEKLFF. The CDR3 region has the DNA TGTGCCAGCAGCCGGAGACAGCCAACTAATGAAAAACTGTTTTTT.

This chain uses TRBV28 with TRBJ1-1, with unresolved D. The germline gives CDR1 MDHEN, CDR2 SYDVKM. V shed 4 bases and J shed 8 bases, with 14 bases lying between them. The length of the CDR3 is 13 residues. The DNA for the CDR3 is TGTGCCAGCAGTTCTCCGCCCCAGGCAGAAGCTTTCTTT. This gives the protein CASSSPPQAEAFF.

This chain connects TRBV4-1 to TRBJ1-4, with TRBD1 identical over 8 bases. This CDR3 comprises 14 residues. Germline V CDR1 and CDR2: MGHRA, YSYEKL. V lost 4 bases, J lost 6 bases, and 4 bases stayed unmatched. The CDR3 sequence: CASSPQTGDEKLFF. CDR3 nucleotide sequence: TGCGCCAGCAGCCCACAGACAGGGGATGAAAAACTGTTTTTT.

The DNA for the CDR3 is TGTGCCAGCAGTCCCCTGACAGGGCAGAATGACTACGAGCAGTACTTC. Amino acid sequence: CASSPLTGQNDYEQYF. The chain carries TRBV5-6 and TRBJ2-7; 7 bases line up with TRBD1. Germline trimming cut 5 bases from V and 3 bases from J; bases unmatched to any gene: 14. From germline, CDR1 is SGHDT and CDR2 YYEEEE. This CDR3 contains 16 residues.

The chain recombines TRBV7-9 with TRBJ2-1, with 10 bases fitting TRBD2. The CDR3 consists of 13 residues. Losses at the gene ends were 7 bases for V and 8 bases for J; bases not matched to a gene: 5. Germline assignment: CDR1 SEHNR and CDR2 FQNEAQ (reference sequence). CDR3 region: CASTKAGGHEQFF. The CDR3 DNA follows: TGTGCCAGCACAAAAGCGGGGGGGCATGAGCAGTTCTTC.

The rearrangement uses TRBV9 and TRBJ1-2; 7 nucleotides agree with TRBD1. V lost 3 bases, J lost 3 bases, and 5 bases stayed unmatched. The CDR3 runs 14 residues. CDR1 SGDLS and CDR2 YYNGEE come from the germline V gene. CDR3 DNA sequence: TGTGCCAGCAGCGCCGGGACAGCTCACTATGGCTACACCTTC. Protein: CASSAGTAHYGYTF.

DNA of the CDR3: TGTGCCAGCAGTCCCTTAGTTTACTCTGAAGCTTTCTTT. Translating it yields CASSPLVYSEAFF. V is TRBV28 and J is TRBJ1-1; D is unclear. V lost 5 bases and J 6 bases, leaving 13 bases between the germline ends. The CDR3 extends over 13 amino acids. CDR1 and CDR2 (germline): MDHEN, SYDVKM.

The V and J genes are TRBV2 and TRBJ2-1; 8 positions match TRBD2. Germline V CDR1 and CDR2: SNHLY, FYNNEI. The ends lost 8 bases at V and 7 bases at J; junction bases unmatched: 16. CDR3 size: 16 residues. The CDR3: CASLVNLRLALNEQFF. DNA of the CDR3: TGTGCCAGCCTCGTTAATCTGAGACTAGCGCTGAATGAGCAGTTCTTC.

CDR3 DNA: TGTGCCAGCACCAGGCAGTCCACTAGCACAGATACGCAGTATTTT. Its protein is CASTRQSTSTDTQYF. The chain recombines TRBV6-6 with TRBJ2-3; D is uncertain. Germline CDR1 reads MNHNY; CDR2 reads SVGAGI (reference sequence). The CDR3 is 15 residues long. V lost 7 bases to trimming and J lost 0 bases, with 14 bases between them.

The gene calls are TRBV19 and TRBJ2-1; 11 bases match TRBD2. The germline V gene has CDR1 LNHDA and CDR2 SQIVND (reference sequence). J gave up 8 bases and V 4 bases, and 10 bases lay outside the gene matches. This CDR3 region has 16 residues. The CDR3 sequence: CASSKAGLAGGHEQFF. In nucleotides, the CDR3 is TGTGCCAGTAGTAAAGCTGGGCTAGCGGGAGGTCATGAGCAGTTCTTC.

The chain is built from TRBV7-8 and TRBJ2-2; possibly TRBD1 for D (6 bases). With 3 bases removed from V and 6 bases from J, the gap between germline ends came to 11 bases. From germline, CDR1 is SGHVS and CDR2 FQNEAQ. This CDR3 comprises 14 residues. In nucleotides, the CDR3 is TGTGCCAGCAGCTTCCCCAGGGGCCCCGGGGAGCTGTTTTTT. This gives the protein CASSFPRGPGELFF.

V and J are TRBV30 and TRBJ1-5; TRBD1 agrees at 10 bases. Trimming at V came to 5 bases and at J to 7 bases, leaving 5 bases not matched to a gene. CDR1 and CDR2 (germline): GTSNPN, SVGIG (reference sequence). CDR3 length equals 13 residues. CDR3 loop: CAWDRGPGQPQHF. The CDR3 DNA reads TGTGCCTGGGACAGGGGGCCGGGGCAGCCCCAGCATTTT.

This rearrangement joins TRBV7-9 to TRBJ2-3; D not certain. V was cut by 2 bases and J by 5 bases, with 5 bases left in between. The CDR3 runs 12 residues. Germline CDR1 SEHNR, CDR2 FQNEAQ (reference sequence). The CDR3 is CASSLFLDTQYF. DNA for the CDR3: TGTGCCAGCAGCTTATTTCTAGATACGCAGTATTTT.

This sequence joins TRBV7-3 and TRBJ2-3; D may be TRBD2 (6 bases). CDR1 is SGHTA, CDR2 FQGTGA, per germline. Trimming removed 1 base at V and 1 base at J, with 9 bases between. The CDR3 consists of 15 residues. In DNA form, the CDR3 reads TGTGCCAGCAGCTTAAGGGCGGGACGCACAGATACGCAGTATTTT. Its protein is CASSLRAGRTDTQYF.

V gene TRBV5-1 combines with J gene TRBJ1-1, with a weak D call TRBD1 (6 bases). Germline loops: CDR1 SGHRS, CDR2 YFSETQ. This CDR3 has 14 amino acids. V shed 1 base and J shed 1 base, with 8 bases lying between them. The CDR3 nucleotides read TGCGCCAGCAGCTTGTGGACAGAGAACACTGAAGCTTTCTTT. It yields the protein CASSLWTENTEAFF.

The gene calls are TRBV2 and TRBJ1-6, with 7 bases lining up with TRBD1. The CDR3 sequence is 14 residues long. Germline V lookup: CDR1 SNHLY, CDR2 FYNNEI. V shed 3 bases, J shed 7 bases, and the junction held 3 bases outside the gene matches. The CDR3: CASSEGQRNSPLHF. The CDR3 nucleotides are TGTGCCAGCAGTGAGGGACAGAGGAATTCACCCCTCCACTTT.

The chain has TRBV28 and TRBJ2-2; TRBD1 aligns across 8 bases. There are 15 residues in the CDR3. V shed 8 bases, J shed 1 base, and the junction held 6 bases outside the gene matches. CDR1 and CDR2 (germline): MDHEN, SYDVKM. CDR3 DNA: TGTGCCAGCCACCCCAGGGGGCGGAACACCGGGGAGCTGTTTTTT. It encodes CASHPRGRNTGELFF.

The CDR3 DNA sequence: TGTGCCAGCAGTGGAGGCTGGGGCGGTGGAACTGAAGCTTTCTTT. Its translation is CASSGGWGGGTEAFF. The V call is TRBV6-1, the J call TRBJ1-1; TRBD1 is a possible D gene (5 bases). V lost 4 bases, J lost 5 bases, and 17 bases lay in between. The CDR3 spans 15 residues. The germline V gene encodes CDR1 MNHNS and CDR2 SASEGT.